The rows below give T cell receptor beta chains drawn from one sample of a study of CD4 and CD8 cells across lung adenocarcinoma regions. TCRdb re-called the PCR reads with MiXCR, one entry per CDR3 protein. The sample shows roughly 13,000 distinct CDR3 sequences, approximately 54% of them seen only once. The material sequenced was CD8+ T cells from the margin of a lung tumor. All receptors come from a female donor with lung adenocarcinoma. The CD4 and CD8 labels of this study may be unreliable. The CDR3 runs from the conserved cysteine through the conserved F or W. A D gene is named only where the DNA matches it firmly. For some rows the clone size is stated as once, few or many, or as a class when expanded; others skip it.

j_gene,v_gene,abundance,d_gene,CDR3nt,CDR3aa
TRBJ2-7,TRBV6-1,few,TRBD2,TGTGCCAGCAGTGAAAGGGCGGATAGGGGGGTAGCGGGAGGGCGGTCCTACGAGCAGTACTTC,CASSERADRGVAGGRSYEQYF
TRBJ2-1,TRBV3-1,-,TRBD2,TGTGCCGCGAGCGGGGGGGCCTTATGGGAGCAGTTCTTC,CAASGGALWEQFF
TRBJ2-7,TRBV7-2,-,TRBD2,TGTGCCAGCAGCTTAGGTAGCGGGAGAACGAATGAGCAGTACTTC,CASSLGSGRTNEQYF
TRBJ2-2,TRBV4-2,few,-,TGTGCCAGCAGCCAAGATGTCGCGAACAGGAACACCGGGGAGCTGTTTTTT,CASSQDVANRNTGELFF
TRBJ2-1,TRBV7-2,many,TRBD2,TGTGCCAGCAGCTTAAGGGGGACTAGCGTCTCCTACAATGAGCAGTTCTTC,CASSLRGTSVSYNEQFF
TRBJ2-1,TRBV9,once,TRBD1,TGTGCCAGCAGCCCGAACACAGGGGGGAGAACCGACAATGAGCAGTTCTTC,CASSPNTGGRTDNEQFF
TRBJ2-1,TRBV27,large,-,TGTGCCAGCAGTTCCTCTCCTGTCAATGAGCAGTTCTTC,CASSSSPVNEQFF
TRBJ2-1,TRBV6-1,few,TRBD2,TGTGCCAGCAGTAGTTCCCAGGGACTACCGTACAATGAGCAGTTCTTC,CASSSSQGLPYNEQFF
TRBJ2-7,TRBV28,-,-,TGTGCCAGCACAGAACAGGGAGGCGAGCAGTACTTC,CASTEQGGEQYF
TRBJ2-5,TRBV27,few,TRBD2,TGTGCCAGCAGTTCCCCGGGACTAGCGGGGGGTTCAGGGACCCAGTACTTC,CASSSPGLAGGSGTQYF
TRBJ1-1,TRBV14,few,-,TGTGCCAGCAAATCAGGGCCGAACACTGAAGCTTTCTTT,CASKSGPNTEAFF
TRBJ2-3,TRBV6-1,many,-,TGTGCCAGCAGCCCCGGAAAGAGGAGCGGATTATGGGATACGCAGTATTTT,CASSPGKRSGLWDTQYF
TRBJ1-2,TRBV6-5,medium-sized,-,TGTGCCAGCAGTTACTCAGCCAGCCCCTATGGCTACACCTTC,CASSYSASPYGYTF
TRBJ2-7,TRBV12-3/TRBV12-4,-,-,TGTGCCAGCAGTGGCGGCAGGGGGGGCGAGCAGTACTTC,CASSGGRGGEQYF
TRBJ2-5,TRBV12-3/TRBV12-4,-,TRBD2,TGTGCCAGCAGCCGGACTAGCGGGGGGGCACGGGAGACCCAGTACTTC,CASSRTSGGARETQYF
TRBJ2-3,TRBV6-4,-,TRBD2,TGTGCCAGCAGTGACTCCGGGACTAGCCGCACAGATACGCAGTATTTT,CASSDSGTSRTDTQYF
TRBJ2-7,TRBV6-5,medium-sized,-,TGTGCCAGCAGTCGGACAGTCTACGAGCAGTACTTC,CASSRTVYEQYF
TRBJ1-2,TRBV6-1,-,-,TGTGCCAGCAGTGAACAGGGAAGCCGGTCCAAAAACCCTTATGGCTACACCTTC,CASSEQGSRSKNPYGYTF
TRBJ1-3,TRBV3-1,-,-,TGTGCCAGCAGCCCCCAGAGCTCTGGAAACACCATATATTTT,CASSPQSSGNTIYF
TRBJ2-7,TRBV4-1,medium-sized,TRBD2,TGCGCCAGCAGCCAAGGGGGGACTAGGGGATACTACGAGCAGTACTTC,CASSQGGTRGYYEQYF
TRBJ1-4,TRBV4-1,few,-,TGCGCCAGCAGCCAAGATCTACCCGGGGGGGCAACTAATGAAAAACTGTTTTTT,CASSQDLPGGATNEKLFF
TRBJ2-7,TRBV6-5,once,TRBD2,TGTGCCAGCAGATACAGGACTAGCGGGAGGGACGACGAGCAGTACTTC,CASRYRTSGRDDEQYF
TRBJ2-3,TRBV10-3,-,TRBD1,TGTGCCGTCGGGCAGGGGGTCTGCGTTCCAGAGACCCAGTACTTT,CAVGQGVCVPETQYF
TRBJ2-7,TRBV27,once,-,TGTGCCAGCAGTTTTGGGGAGCCGGGACGCTACGAGCAGTACTTC,CASSFGEPGRYEQYF
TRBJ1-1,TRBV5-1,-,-,TGCGCCAGCAGCTTGGAGCTGTCGGGTAACACTGAAGCTTTCTTT,CASSLELSGNTEAFF